This T cell receptor (beta chain) was sequenced during a study of cytomegalovirus exposure and HLA in healthy donors. Background on the study: The 120 validation repertoires used the same platform as the approximately 670 first-cohort repertoires (as reported by a later analysis).

Study-level results: A subsequent analysis found that TCR clusters from the first cohort also tended to co-occur in the 90 to 150 validation repertoires, with about 94% of cluster scores above 0. It was 150 to 200 TCR beta chains that were listed as cytomegalovirus-associated.

TCRdb keeps only in-frame clones here, not all; method: immunoSEQ multiplex PCR. The profile covers under 250,000 clones, with less than 85% appearing a single time and roughly 5.5% taken by the ten largest. This clone occurred a few times. Its antigen is unknown. This CDR3 region has 15 residues. The receptor was derived from a young woman in good health and CMV-seronegative. The specimen was PBMCs. V is TRBV1 and J is TRBJ1-3. TRBV1 is deemed a pseudogene. The CDR3 loop is CTSSQATIPGNTIYF. CDR3 bases: TGCACCAGCAGCCAAGCCACTATCCCTGGAAACACCATATATTTT.